The source of this T cell receptor (beta chain) is a study of blood T cell repertoires in COVID-19. At the level of the study: Whether acute or convalescent, the COVID-19 samples came from the United States, Italy and Spain.

Trimming left V 4 bases short and J 7 bases short, with 15 bases between. CDR1 SGHRS and CDR2 YFSETQ come from the germline V gene. This CDR3 is built from 14 residues. The Seattle patients joined while their infection was active and were tracked longitudinally afterward. Study processing details: By means of reference gene primer amplification, nucleated cell counts were estimated. TCRdb's copy holds only in-frame clones and misses some; the assay was immunoSEQ multiplex PCR. For V, J and clone size, that table is used; D and trimming come from the DNA. Among about 68,000 clones listed, less than 95% were seen once. This clone showed up just once.

This clonotype was obtained from a man aged 50-60 years with COVID-19, enrolled during active disease. The sample taken for sequencing was peripheral blood. The genes are TRBV5-1 and TRBJ1-5; tentatively, D is TRBD1 (6 bases). The CDR3 nucleotides read TGCGCCAGCAGCCCCGGACAGCGCGACCAGCCCCAGCATTTT. This sequence encodes CASSPGQRDQPQHF.